The clone carrying this T cell receptor beta chain was seen more than once but under ten times. What it binds is unknown. V trimming: 11 bases; J trimming: 3 bases; junction bases outside the gene matches: 12. The germline CDR1 and CDR2 sequences are ENHRY and SYGVKD. The CDR3 is 14 residues long. A multiplex PCR was run with 60 Vbeta primers and 13 Jbeta primers. Method: immunoSEQ multiplex PCR; TCRdb's copy keeps in-frame clones and lacks some. Seen here are about 130,000 clones, under 85% observed once, and the top ten hold approximately 5%. These data are taken from a study of cytomegalovirus exposure and HLA in healthy donors. Overall study: Earlier findings included some 100 million unique TCR beta sequences obtained from roughly 200 million T cells.

Study outcomes and limitations: HLA-A and HLA-B allele assignments for most subjects were reportedly predicted accurately using TCR beta sequences. Rates of TCR association differed by HLA locus in a later analysis, with DRB1 highest and HLA-C lowest.

The specimen sequenced was PBMCs. The receptor's source is a woman in her 50s in good health and CMV-seropositive. The chain employs TRBV10-3 and TRBJ2-7; TRBD2 matches 8 bases. The chain's CDR3 is CALSGGGGYYEQYF. CDR3 bases: TGTGCCCTCTCGGGCGGCGGGGGGTACTACGAGCAGTACTTC.